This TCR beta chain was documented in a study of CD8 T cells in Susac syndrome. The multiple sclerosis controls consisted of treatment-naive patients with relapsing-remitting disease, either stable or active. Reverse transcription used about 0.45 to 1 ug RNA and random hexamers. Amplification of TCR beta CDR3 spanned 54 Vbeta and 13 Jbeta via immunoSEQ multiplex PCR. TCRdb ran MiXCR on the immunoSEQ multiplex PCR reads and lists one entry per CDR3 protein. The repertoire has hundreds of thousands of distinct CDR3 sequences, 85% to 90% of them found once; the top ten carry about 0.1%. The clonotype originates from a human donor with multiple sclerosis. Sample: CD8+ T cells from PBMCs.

DNA of the CDR3: TGCAGTGCTAGAGGTACAATGAACACTGAAGCTTTCTTT. Translated: CSARGTMNTEAFF. V usage is TRBV20-1 and J usage is TRBJ1-1; D is unclear. There are 13 residues in the CDR3. The germline CDR1 and CDR2 sequences are DFQATT and SNEGSKA (reference sequence). V lost 1 base and J lost 0, with 6 bases in between.